A single sample is the source of the 15 T cell receptor beta chains below, sequenced in a study of post-analysis software for immune sequencing data. General observations from the study: Patients had higher frequencies than controls of about five TRBV segments, including TRBV5-6, TRBV5-1 and TRBV20-1.

No cognate antigen is known for these TCRs. Unique molecular identifiers were carried by the TCR beta cDNA libraries. A single record per CDR3 protein comes from TCRdb applying MiXCR to the PCR reads. The table includes 250,000 to 300,000 distinct CDR3 sequences, 30% to 45% detected once. The sequencing sample was made of blood. The receptors stem from a girl aged 10-17 years with multiple sclerosis.

This clonotype was picked up many times. The V and J genes are TRBV12-3 or TRBV12-4 and TRBJ2-7, with D perhaps matching TRBD1 (6 bases). Trimming removed 5 bases at V and 2 bases at J, with 13 bases between. This CDR3 region has 14 residues. The CDR3 DNA follows: TGTGCCAGCAGTCCCCAGACAGGTCCCTACGAGCAGTACTTC. Residues: CASSPQTGPYEQYF.

This clonotype appeared a few times. V and J are TRBV11-2 and TRBJ2-3; D gene unclear. V shed 4 bases and J shed 2 bases, with 16 bases lying between them. The CDR3 sequence is 16 residues long. Germline CDR1 SGHAT, CDR2 FQNNGV. The CDR3 coding sequence is TGTGCCAGCAGCTCCCTCCCTGGGCAGAACACAGATACGCAGTATTTT. This translates into CASSSLPGQNTDTQYF.

This clonotype has more than one count but fewer than ten. The genes are TRBV13 and TRBJ1-1, with D unclear. The CDR3 extends over 13 amino acids. Germline loops: CDR1 PRHDT, CDR2 FYEKMQ (reference sequence). The V end was cut by 2 bases, the J end by 6 bases, with 10 bases between. This chain's CDR3 is CASSLSGLPEAFF. The CDR3 DNA sequence: TGTGCCAGCAGCTTATCCGGTCTCCCTGAAGCTTTCTTT.

This clonotype was seen ten or more times. V usage is TRBV5-6 and J usage is TRBJ1-6; D uncertain. From germline, CDR1 is SGHDT and CDR2 YYEEEE. The V gene lost 4 bases and the J gene lost 4 bases, with 12 bases spanning the gap. The CDR3 runs to 15 residues. The CDR3 spells CASSRRLGYNSPLHF. CDR3 DNA sequence: TGTGCCAGCAGCCGTCGACTGGGGTATAATTCACCCCTCCACTTT. Full variable domain (remainder filled in from reference TRBV5-6 and TRBJ1-6): DAGVTQSPTHLIKTRGQQVTLRCSPKSGHDTVSWYQQALGQGPQFIFQYYEEEERQRGNFPDRFSGHQFPNYSSELNVNALLLGDSALYLCASSRRLGYNSPLHFGNGTRLTVT.

As for this clonotype: A clone one base away is much larger, so this may be a read error. The rearrangement links TRBV6-5 to TRBJ2-1; D ambiguous. CDR3 length equals 15 residues. Germline V lookup: CDR1 MNHEY, CDR2 SVGAGI. With 5 bases removed from V and 10 bases from J, the gap between germline ends came to 21 bases. CDR3 bases: TGTGCCAGCAGTCCGGGCTCCGCACTACAATTAGAGCAGTTCTTC. This codes for CASSPGSALQLEQFF.

A word on this clonotype: At one of its ends the junction is not consistent with the germline gene, which may arise from a read error. This chain links TRBV5-6 with TRBJ2-1; TRBD2 matches at 10 bases. Near its end, the DNA agrees better with TRBJ2-7, so the J call may be wrong. Germline V gene lookup returns CDR1 SGHDT and CDR2 YYEEEE. The CDR3 is 18 residues long. CDR3 in DNA: TGTGCTAGCAGCTTGGTTCAGCGGGGGGGCAAGGATTACAATGAGCAGTACTTC. Its protein product is CASSLVQRGGKDYNEQYF.

Many counts were recorded for this clonotype. The genes are TRBV5-6 and TRBJ2-5, with a tentative D call TRBD2 (6 bases). V was cut by 4 bases and J by 5 bases, with 18 bases left in between. Germline V gene sequence: CDR1 SGHDT, CDR2 YYEEEE. The length of the CDR3 is 15 residues. The CDR3, as DNA: TGTGCCAGCAGCCGGGGGTGGCGGAGGGATGAGACCCAGTACTTC. It specifies CASSRGWRRDETQYF.

About this clonotype: An end of the junction differs from the germline gene, which may be a read error. The chain links TRBV3-1 to TRBJ2-3; possible D gene TRBD1, 6 bases. Germline V CDR1 and CDR2: LGHDT, YNNKEL (reference sequence). CDR3 size: 15 residues. In DNA form, the CDR3 reads TGTACCAGCGGTCGCATAGGGGGTAGCACAGATACGCAGTATTTT. This sequence encodes CTSGRIGGSTDTQYF.

In this sample, this clonotype turned up many times. The CDR3 region has the DNA TGCAGTGCTAGAGCCCCCGACAGGGTTGACGGCTACACCTTC. It codes for CSARAPDRVDGYTF. The V call is TRBV20-1, the J call TRBJ1-2; 7 nucleotides align to TRBD1. J was trimmed by 8 bases and V by 1 base; bases with no gene match: 10. The germline V gene has CDR1 DFQATT and CDR2 SNEGSKA (reference sequence). The CDR3 length is 14 residues.

Ten or more counts support this clonotype. The chain employs TRBV6-1 and TRBJ2-5, with TRBD2 identical over 10 bases. The CDR3 length is 17 residues. Germline-derived CDR1 and CDR2 are MNHNS and SASEGT. With V trimmed by 2 bases and J by 5 bases, 11 bases remained unmatched. CDR3 nucleotide sequence: TGTGCCAGCAGTGAACGTCGTCTAGCGGGAGACGCGGAGACCCAGTACTTC. Protein: CASSERRLAGDAETQYF.

The chain couples TRBV12-3 or TRBV12-4 to TRBJ1-2; D call uncertain. Trimming cost V 6 bases and J 1 base, with 9 bases left between them. The CDR3 has 13 residues. CDR3 residues: CASRRHLNYGYTF. The DNA of the CDR3 is TGTGCCAGCAGACGACACCTTAACTATGGCTACACCTTC.

This chain connects TRBV29-1 to TRBJ2-1; D is unclear. The V gene lost 7 bases and the J gene lost 1 base, with 11 bases spanning the gap. This CDR3 has 13 amino acids. Germline V gene sequence: CDR1 SQVTM, CDR2 ANQGSEA. CDR3 in DNA: TGCAGCGCCCTGAGTGGATCCTACAATGAGCAGTTCTTC. This encodes CSALSGSYNEQFF.

This clonotype occurred many times. This chain links TRBV4-1 with TRBJ1-2; TRBD1 agrees at 7 bases. The CDR3 runs 14 residues. Germline values: CDR1 MGHRA, CDR2 YSYEKL. The ends lost 4 bases at V and 4 bases at J; junction bases unmatched: 6. CDR3 nucleotides: TGCGCCAGCAGCCCTCCACAGGGGTTCTATGGCTACACCTTC. Residues: CASSPPQGFYGYTF.

J is TRBJ1-4 and V is TRBV6-5; D uncertain. CDR3 size: 14 residues. Trimming shortened V by 6 bases and J by 5 bases, and 13 bases separated the two germline ends. Germline values: CDR1 MNHEY, CDR2 SVGAGI. The CDR3 protein is CASRTGPINEKLFF. CDR3 bases: TGTGCCAGCAGGACGGGCCCTATAAATGAAAAACTGTTTTTT.

This clonotype was detected ten times or more. This chain links TRBV6-5 with TRBJ2-3; TRBD1 aligns across 11 bases. Losses at the gene ends were 6 bases for V and 6 bases for J; bases not matched to a gene: 8. Germline CDR1 MNHEY, CDR2 SVGAGI. The CDR3 runs to 15 residues. CDR3: CASSRGTGGMDTQYF. CDR3 sequence (DNA): TGTGCCAGCAGCCGTGGGACAGGGGGTATGGATACGCAGTATTTT.